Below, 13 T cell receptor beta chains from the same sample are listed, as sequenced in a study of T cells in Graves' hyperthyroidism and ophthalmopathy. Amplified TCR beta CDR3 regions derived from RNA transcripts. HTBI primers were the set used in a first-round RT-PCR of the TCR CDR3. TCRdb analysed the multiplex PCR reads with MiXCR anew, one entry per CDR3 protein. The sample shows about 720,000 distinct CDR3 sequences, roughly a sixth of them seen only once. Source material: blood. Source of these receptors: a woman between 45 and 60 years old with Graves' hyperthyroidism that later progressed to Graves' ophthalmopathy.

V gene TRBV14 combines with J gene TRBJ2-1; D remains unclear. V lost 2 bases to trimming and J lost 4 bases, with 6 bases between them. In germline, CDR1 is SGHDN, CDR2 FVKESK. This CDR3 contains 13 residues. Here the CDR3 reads CASSQQDYNEQFF. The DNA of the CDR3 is TGTGCCAGCAGCCAACAGGATTACAATGAGCAGTTCTTC.

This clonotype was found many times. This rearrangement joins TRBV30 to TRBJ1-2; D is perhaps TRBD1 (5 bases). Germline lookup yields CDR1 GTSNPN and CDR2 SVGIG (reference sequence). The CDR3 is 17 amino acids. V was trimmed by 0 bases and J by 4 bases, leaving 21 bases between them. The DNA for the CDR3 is TGTGCCTGGAGTGTAACTCCCGGGGCGCCGGGAAGCTATGGCTACACCTTC. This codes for CAWSVTPGAPGSYGYTF.

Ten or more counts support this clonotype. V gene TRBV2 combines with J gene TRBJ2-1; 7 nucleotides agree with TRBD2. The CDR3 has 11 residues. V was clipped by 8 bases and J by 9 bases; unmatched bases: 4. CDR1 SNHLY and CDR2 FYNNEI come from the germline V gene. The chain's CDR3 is CASRGESEQFF. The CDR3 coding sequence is TGTGCCAGCCGGGGGGAAAGTGAGCAGTTCTTC.

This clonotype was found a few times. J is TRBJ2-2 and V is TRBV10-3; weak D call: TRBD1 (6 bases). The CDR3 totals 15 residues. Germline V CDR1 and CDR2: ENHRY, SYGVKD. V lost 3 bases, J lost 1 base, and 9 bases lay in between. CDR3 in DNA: TGTGCCATCAGTGATGAGGGGGAGAACACCGGGGAGCTGTTTTTT. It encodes CAISDEGENTGELFF.

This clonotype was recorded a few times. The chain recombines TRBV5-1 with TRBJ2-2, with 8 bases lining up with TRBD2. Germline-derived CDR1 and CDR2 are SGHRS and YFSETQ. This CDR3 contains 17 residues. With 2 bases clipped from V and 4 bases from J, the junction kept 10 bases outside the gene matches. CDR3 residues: CASSLGPAGDPTGELFF. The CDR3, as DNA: TGCGCCAGCAGCTTAGGTCCAGCGGGGGACCCCACCGGGGAGCTGTTTTTT.

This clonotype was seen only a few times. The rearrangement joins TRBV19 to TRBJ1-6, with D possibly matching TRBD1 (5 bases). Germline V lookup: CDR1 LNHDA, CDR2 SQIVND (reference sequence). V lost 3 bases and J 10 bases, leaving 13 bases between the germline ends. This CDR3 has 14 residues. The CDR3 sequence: CASSMGEGPSPLHF. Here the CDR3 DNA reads TGTGCCAGTAGTATGGGCGAGGGACCCTCACCCCTCCACTTT.

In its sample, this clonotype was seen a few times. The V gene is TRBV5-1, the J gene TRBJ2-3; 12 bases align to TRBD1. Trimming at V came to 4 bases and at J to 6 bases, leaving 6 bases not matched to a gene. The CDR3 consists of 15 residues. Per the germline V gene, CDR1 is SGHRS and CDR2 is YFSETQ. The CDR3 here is CASSPGQGAQDTQYF. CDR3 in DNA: TGCGCCAGCAGCCCGGGACAGGGGGCGCAGGATACGCAGTATTTT.

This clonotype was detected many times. CDR3 nucleotide sequence: TGCGCCAGCAGTAGAAGTCGAGGCTCTGGGGCCAACGTCCTGACTTTC. Its protein product is CASSRSRGSGANVLTF. The chain links TRBV5-1 to TRBJ2-6; D ambiguous. Germline V gene sequence: CDR1 SGHRS, CDR2 YFSETQ. This CDR3 spans 16 amino acids. The ends were cut back, 5 bases at V and 0 bases at J, with 12 bases in the middle.

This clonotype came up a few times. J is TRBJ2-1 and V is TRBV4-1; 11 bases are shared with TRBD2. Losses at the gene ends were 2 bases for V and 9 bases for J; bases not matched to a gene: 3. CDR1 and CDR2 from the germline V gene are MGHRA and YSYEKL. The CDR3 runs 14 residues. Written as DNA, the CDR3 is TGCGCCAGCAGCCAACTAGCGGGGGGTGGTGAGCAGTTCTTC. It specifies CASSQLAGGGEQFF.

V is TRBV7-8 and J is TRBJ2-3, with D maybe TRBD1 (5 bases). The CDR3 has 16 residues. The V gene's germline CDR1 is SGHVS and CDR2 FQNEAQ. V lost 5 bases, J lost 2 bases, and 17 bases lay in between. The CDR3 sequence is CASSLGRGQTTDTQYF. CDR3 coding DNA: TGTGCCAGCAGCCTAGGACGAGGACAAACCACAGATACGCAGTATTTT.

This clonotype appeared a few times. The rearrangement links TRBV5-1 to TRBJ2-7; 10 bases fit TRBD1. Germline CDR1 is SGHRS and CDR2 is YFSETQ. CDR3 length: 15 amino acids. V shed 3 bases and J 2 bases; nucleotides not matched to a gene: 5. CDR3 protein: CASSSTGTGAYEQYF. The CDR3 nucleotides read TGCGCCAGCAGCTCGACCGGGACAGGGGCCTACGAGCAGTACTTC.

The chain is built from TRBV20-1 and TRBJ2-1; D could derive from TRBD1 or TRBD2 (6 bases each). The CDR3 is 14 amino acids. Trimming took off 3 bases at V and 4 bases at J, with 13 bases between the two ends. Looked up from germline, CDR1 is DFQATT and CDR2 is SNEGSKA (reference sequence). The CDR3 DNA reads TGCAGTGCTAGGTGGCAGGGGAGGTACAATGAGCAGTTCTTC. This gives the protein CSARWQGRYNEQFF.

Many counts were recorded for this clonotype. The CDR3 sequence: CSATGTGDLNSPLHF. DNA of the CDR3: TGCAGTGCGACCGGGACAGGAGATTTAAATTCACCCCTCCACTTT. The chain links TRBV20-1 to TRBJ1-6, with 8 bases aligning to TRBD1. V trimming: 6 bases; J trimming: 7 bases; junction bases outside the gene matches: 11. There are 15 residues in the CDR3. Germline CDR1 and CDR2: DFQATT and SNEGSKA (reference sequence).